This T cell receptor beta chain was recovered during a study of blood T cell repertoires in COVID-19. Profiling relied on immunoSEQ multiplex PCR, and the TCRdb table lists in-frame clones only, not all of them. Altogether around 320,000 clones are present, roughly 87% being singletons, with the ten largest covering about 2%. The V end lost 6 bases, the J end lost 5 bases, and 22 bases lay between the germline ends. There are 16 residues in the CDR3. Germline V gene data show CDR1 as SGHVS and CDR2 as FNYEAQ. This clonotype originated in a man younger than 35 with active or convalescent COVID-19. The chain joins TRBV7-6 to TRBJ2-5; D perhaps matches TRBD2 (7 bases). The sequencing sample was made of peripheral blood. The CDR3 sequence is CASSLEGGFPVETQYF. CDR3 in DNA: TGTGCCAGCAGTTTGGAGGGGGGGTTCCCTGTCGAGACCCAGTACTTC.